This T cell receptor beta chain was sequenced during a study of CD8 T cell repertoires and HIV-1 epitope variants. Study as a whole: Control wells had CMV/EBV/flu peptides, negative Ebola AY9, or no peptide.

Sequencing of TCR beta CDR3 used immunoSEQ survey depth. The data were produced by immunoSEQ multiplex PCR, yet TCRdb's version contains in-frame clones alone and is incomplete. The table has roughly 2,000 clones, approximately 71% seen once. Trimming pared 0 bases from V and 5 bases from J, leaving 2 bases between. The CDR3 contains 12 residues. Germline V gene data show CDR1 as SGDLS and CDR2 as YYNGEE. About this clone itself: The antigen is unknown.

The gene calls are TRBV9 and TRBJ1-4, with unresolved D. Sequencing was performed on cultured CD8+ T cells derived from PBMCs. The sequence was collected from a male donor with HIV. The chain's CDR3 is CASSVDNEKLFF. The CDR3 DNA sequence: TGTGCCAGCAGCGTAGACAATGAAAAACTGTTTTTT.